Listed below are T cell receptor beta chains from one sample, sequenced in a study of tumor-infiltrating lymphocytes in primary liver carcinoma. Using its own MiXCR run on the multiplex PCR reads, TCRdb lists one record per CDR3 protein. In the table there are some 190,000 distinct CDR3 sequences, around four fifths of which are singletons. The material sequenced was tumor tissue from primary liver carcinoma. The receptors here all came from a middle-aged man with primary liver carcinoma and hepatitis B virus infection. Both conserved end residues are trimmed from each CDR3. Each record gives: CDR3 length, V gene, CDR3 protein.

len: 17
v_gene: TRBV11-1
CDR3aa: ASSSGGRSVGARSDTQY

len: 12
v_gene: TRBV7-8
CDR3aa: ASSSDWYEGIQY

len: 11
v_gene: TRBV10-2
CDR3aa: VSRGGATGELF

len: 13
v_gene: TRBV6-5
CDR3aa: ASSYSTGRKETQY

len: 15
v_gene: TRBV4-1
CDR3aa: ASSQDPGTAGNQPQY

len: 15
v_gene: TRBV4-1
CDR3aa: ASSQDIRASRGGEQF

len: 12
v_gene: TRBV4-2
CDR3aa: ASIALDGNHHYT

len: 15
v_gene: TRBV7-9
CDR3aa: ASSRSMDSGRTDTQY

len: 14
v_gene: TRBV6-1
CDR3aa: ASSETLQVNTGELL

len: 12
v_gene: TRBV29-1
CDR3aa: SIESGHDQETQY

len: 10
v_gene: TRBV29-1
CDR3aa: SVVDTSGEQY

len: 14
v_gene: TRBV11-3
CDR3aa: ASRLGIAGGRRGQF

len: 11
v_gene: TRBV5-1
CDR3aa: ASITGYTGELS

len: 14
v_gene: TRBV6-1
CDR3aa: TSIETLAGGGETQY

len: 14
v_gene: TRBV5-1
CDR3aa: ASNLNSRGSTDTQY

len: 15
v_gene: TRBV11-2
CDR3aa: TSSLDRGGSFYNEQF

len: 13
v_gene: TRBV29-1
CDR3aa: IVGTSAANTREPF

len: 17
v_gene: TRBV12-3/TRBV12-4
CDR3aa: DSSPYDGLRRSRLTEAF

len: 15
v_gene: TRBV7-9
CDR3aa: ASSPRPQGGRNYGYT

len: 10
v_gene: TRBV29-1
CDR3aa: SVEGGGREQF

len: 12
v_gene: TRBV6-5
CDR3aa: ARSRGVAGGEQY

len: 16
v_gene: TRBV6-1
CDR3aa: ASRPLRGGLSGAYVLT

len: 15
v_gene: TRBV4-3
CDR3aa: ASSHQPYGVEPGELF

len: 15
v_gene: TRBV11-1
CDR3aa: ASISPGTSGTKNIQY

len: 12
v_gene: TRBV11-1
CDR3aa: ASSFPGTRNIQY

len: 8
v_gene: TRBV29-1
CDR3aa: SILDTKAL

len: 12
v_gene: TRBV12-3/TRBV12-4
CDR3aa: ASRGQAPSYEQY

len: 12
v_gene: TRBV19
CDR3aa: ATRRGMSNGELF

len: 18
v_gene: TRBV28
CDR3aa: VSSLIGLVNTGVQNEKLF

len: 14
v_gene: TRBV11-1
CDR3aa: ASIPGISGTKNIQY

len: 12
v_gene: TRBV7-2
CDR3aa: ARSPGTGVGELL

len: 13
v_gene: TRBV6-1
CDR3aa: ANNPSWGSQETQY

len: 13
v_gene: TRBV11-2
CDR3aa: ASSLRLTGENKQY

len: 10
v_gene: TRBV11-2
CDR3aa: ASSLSLCTQY

len: 11
v_gene: TRBV20-1
CDR3aa: SAPRGRAYEQY

len: 13
v_gene: TRBV2
CDR3aa: ASNFTSSYNSPLH

len: 14
v_gene: TRBV24-1
CDR3aa: ATSDRDGAGMETQY

len: 12
v_gene: TRBV6-1
CDR3aa: ANSDTSGADTQY

len: 10
v_gene: TRBV6-1
CDR3aa: ASNVPLHGYT

len: 12
v_gene: TRBV10-3
CDR3aa: AITENGGNTEAF

len: 14
v_gene: TRBV29-1
CDR3aa: SDMTSVTGTPYEQF

len: 13
v_gene: TRBV5-1
CDR3aa: ASSLGAHRQETQY

len: 13
v_gene: TRBV6-1
CDR3aa: DSSDRRAAGNEQF

len: 15
v_gene: TRBV11-1
CDR3aa: VSSSPSTSWSRNEQF

len: 11
v_gene: TRBV6-2/TRBV6-3
CDR3aa: VSKRSGRTEQF

len: 11
v_gene: TRBV6-1
CDR3aa: DSTNLRADTQY

len: 13
v_gene: TRBV5-6
CDR3aa: TSSILGRGDQPNH

len: 14
v_gene: TRBV5-1
CDR3aa: ASSLDTVRGTDRQY

len: 13
v_gene: TRBV6-1
CDR3aa: ATGWDTKNAGELF

len: 13
v_gene: TRBV4-2
CDR3aa: ASNQGQLVADTQY

len: 11
v_gene: TRBV20-1
CDR3aa: SARVYGNQPQH

len: 11
v_gene: TRBV5-4
CDR3aa: ATISGRPNEHF

len: 10
v_gene: TRBV29-1
CDR3aa: SVRWGATEPL

len: 10
v_gene: TRBV29-1
CDR3aa: SVVLGTDTQC

len: 11
v_gene: TRBV12-3/TRBV12-4
CDR3aa: SSSFSDPHERF

len: 14
v_gene: TRBV6-2/TRBV6-3
CDR3aa: ASSPFRREGQNEQF

len: 10
v_gene: TRBV20-1
CDR3aa: SANKEGYEQY

len: 10
v_gene: TRBV25-1
CDR3aa: DSSLNSETQY

len: 12
v_gene: TRBV6-1
CDR3aa: SRSEGGSRETQY

len: 12
v_gene: TRBV29-1
CDR3aa: SVLGPGPTRDLF